One and the same sample provided the 25 T cell receptor beta chains below, sequenced in a study of T cell repertoires in cytomegalovirus infection (dated by TCRdb to the late 2010s). These reads were obtained on an Illumina HiSeq 1500. The public reads were reprocessed in TCRdb via fastp at Q25 and MiXCR, keeping in-frame beta chains. Rows matching on CDR3 protein sequence are summarized as one entry with the most common DNA and genes. This sample holds hundreds of thousands of distinct CDR3 sequences; around 11% were observed only once. Approximately 10% of the sample is in the top ten clones. The sequencing sample was made of PBMCs. The receptors here all came from a human donor in good health (CMV status not recorded). Some clones in this sample may be carry-over from other donors' samples.

This chain links TRBV20-1 with TRBJ1-1, with a weak D call TRBD1 (6 bases). V dropped 5 bases and J dropped 2 bases, with 9 bases sitting between them. Per germline, CDR1 DFQATT and CDR2 SNEGSKA (reference sequence). This CDR3 is 12 amino acids long. The CDR3 protein is CSARTVNTEAFF. CDR3 DNA sequence: TGCAGTGCTCGGACAGTAAACACTGAAGCTTTCTTT.

This clonotype was found a few times. The chain combines TRBV9 with TRBJ1-1, with D perhaps matching TRBD1 (5 bases). This CDR3 contains 16 residues. The germline V and J ends were trimmed by 0 bases and 0 bases, with 12 bases remaining between them. CDR1 and CDR2 from the germline V gene are SGDLS and YYNGEE. The CDR3 DNA is TGTGCCAGCAGCGTAGTTTCCAGGGCGATGAACACTGAAGCTTTCTTT. Protein sequence: CASSVVSRAMNTEAFF. Full variable domain (outside the CDR3, taken from reference TRBV9 and TRBJ1-1): DSGVTQTPKHLITATGQRVTLRCSPRSGDLSVYWYQQSLDQGLQFLIQYYNGEERAKGNILERFSAQQFPDLHSELNLSSLELGDSALYFCASSVVSRAMNTEAFFGQGTRLTVV.

This clonotype was picked up many times. V usage is TRBV12-3 or TRBV12-4 and J usage is TRBJ1-5; the match to TRBD1 covers 7 bases. The CDR3 extends over 14 amino acids. J gave up 3 bases and V 5 bases, and 4 bases lay outside the gene matches. In nucleotides, the CDR3 is TGTGCCAGCAGTATTACAGGGGTCAATCAGCCCCAGCATTTT. This codes for CASSITGVNQPQHF.

J is TRBJ1-1 and V is TRBV19; D remains ambiguous. CDR3 size: 11 residues. CDR1 and CDR2 from the germline V gene are LNHDA and SQIVND (reference sequence). Trimming cost V 7 bases and J 3 bases, with 6 bases left between them. The CDR3 nucleotides read TGTGCCAGTACACAAGACACTGAAGCTTTCTTT. Translated: CASTQDTEAFF.

This clonotype showed up many times. The chain links TRBV7-2 to TRBJ1-2, with 8 positions matching TRBD1. The CDR3 length is 15 residues. V trimming: 5 bases; J trimming: 8 bases; junction bases outside the gene matches: 13. Germline V lookup: CDR1 SGHTA, CDR2 FQGNSA. CDR3 sequence reads: CASSPTGQGLSGYTF. The CDR3 DNA follows: TGTGCCAGCAGCCCGACAGGACAGGGCCTTTCGGGCTACACCTTC.

This clonotype appeared many times. The V gene is TRBV7-3, the J gene TRBJ2-1; 9 bases match TRBD2. After removal of 4 bases from V and 5 bases from J, the junction contained 6 bases not matched to a gene. This CDR3 is 15 amino acids long. CDR1 is SGHTA, CDR2 FQGTGA, per germline. The CDR3 loop is CASSSSSGANNEQFF. CDR3 sequence (DNA): TGTGCCAGCAGCTCGTCTAGCGGGGCTAACAATGAGCAGTTCTTC.

The count of this clonotype is one. J is TRBJ2-2 and V is TRBV19; 9 bases map to TRBD1. The CDR3 has 14 amino acids. The ends lost 9 bases at V and 6 bases at J; junction bases unmatched: 8. Germline V lookup: CDR1 LNHDA, CDR2 SQIVND (reference sequence). CDR3 sequence reads: CASRGTGIAGELFF. The CDR3, as DNA: TGTGCCAGCAGGGGGACAGGGATCGCCGGGGAGCTGTTTTTT. Filled out from reference TRBV19 and TRBJ2-2, the complete variable domain reads DGGITQSPKYLFRKEGQNVTLSCEQNLNHDAMYWYRQDPGQGLRLIYYSQIVNDFQKGDIAEGYSVSREKKESFPLTVTSAQKNPTAFYLCASRGTGIAGELFFGEGSRLTVL.

This chain links TRBV20-1 with TRBJ1-2; 9 bases align to TRBD1. The ends lost 2 bases at V and 3 bases at J; junction bases unmatched: 7. The CDR3 length is 15 residues. Looked up from germline, CDR1 is DFQATT and CDR2 is SNEGSKA (reference sequence). In DNA, the CDR3 is TGCAGTGCTAGACCGAAGGGACAGGGTGACTATGGCTACACCTTC. Translated, it gives CSARPKGQGDYGYTF.

This clonotype was detected many times. CDR3 DNA: TGTGCCAGCAGCCCACAGGTTAGGGCTCTAAGCACAGATACGCAGTATTTT. It encodes CASSPQVRALSTDTQYF. V and J are TRBV5-4 and TRBJ2-3, with D perhaps TRBD1 (5 bases). Germline CDR1 SGHNT, CDR2 YYREEE (reference sequence). CDR3 length: 17 residues. V lost 4 bases, J lost 0 bases, and 18 bases lay in between.

This clonotype was counted ten times or more. The chain couples TRBV20-1 to TRBJ1-5; possibly TRBD1 for D (5 bases). The CDR3 is 16 residues long. CDR1 is DFQATT and CDR2 is SNEGSKA in the germline V gene (reference sequence). The V and J ends lost 5 bases and 7 bases respectively, with 24 bases between them. CDR3 sequence reads: CSASARDFLGFQPQHF. The CDR3 DNA follows: TGCAGTGCTTCGGCCCGGGACTTCTTGGGGTTCCAGCCCCAGCATTTT.

Details on this clonotype: A clone one base away is much larger, so this may be a read error. The chain uses TRBV19 and TRBJ2-2; 7 bases match TRBD1. The CDR3 length is 14 residues. The V gene's germline CDR1 is LNHDA and CDR2 SQIVND (reference sequence). This chain's CDR3 is CASFDRAGTGEMFF. CDR3 in DNA: TGTGCCAGCTTTGACAGGGCTGGGACCGGGGAGATGTTTTTT. Based on the CDR3 plus reference TRBV19 and TRBJ2-2, the full variable domain is DGGITQSPKYLFRKEGQNVTLSCEQNLNHDAMYWYRQDPGQGLRLIYYSQIVNDFQKGDIAEGYSVSREKKESFPLTVTSAQKNPTAFYLCASFDRAGTGEMFFGEGSRLTVL.

This clonotype was found many times. The J gene is TRBJ2-2, the V gene TRBV12-3 or TRBV12-4; TRBD2 matches at 7 bases. The CDR3 runs 16 residues. V lost 7 bases and J lost 5; bases outside the gene matches: 13. CDR3 region: CASNTRLAVGTGELFF. For the CDR3, the DNA is TGTGCCAGCAACACTCGACTAGCAGTGGGAACCGGGGAGCTGTTTTTT.

This clonotype came up many times. V gene TRBV28 combines with J gene TRBJ1-5; D unresolved. The V gene lost 5 bases and the J gene lost 4 bases, with 15 bases spanning the gap. There are 15 residues in the CDR3. Germline V gene data show CDR1 as MDHEN and CDR2 as SYDVKM. CDR3 residues: CASSHQKSPNQPQHF. The CDR3 nucleotides are TGTGCCAGCAGTCACCAGAAGAGCCCTAATCAGCCCCAGCATTTT.

Details on this clonotype: Relative to the germline gene, one junction end is altered; a read error may explain this. The rearrangement joins TRBV20-1 to TRBJ1-6; 8 nucleotides align to TRBD1. The CDR3 totals 13 residues. The germline V gene has CDR1 DFQATT and CDR2 SNEGSKA (reference sequence). The CDR3 here is CIAQTGVDLPLHF. For the CDR3, the DNA is TGCATTGCTCAGACAGGGGTTGATTTACCCCTCCACTTT.

This clonotype came up many times. The chain is built from TRBV4-1 and TRBJ2-5; D is unclear. Per germline, CDR1 MGHRA and CDR2 YSYEKL. The CDR3 is 15 amino acids. V was clipped by 0 bases and J by 5 bases, with 13 bases between them. The CDR3 nucleotides read TGCGCCAGCAGCCAAGATTTTCGCTCCCCTGAGACCCAGTACTTC. Translation gives CASSQDFRSPETQYF.

This clonotype was recorded at least ten times. The gene calls are TRBV7-7 and TRBJ2-5; 7 bases line up with TRBD1. CDR1 SSHAT and CDR2 FNYEAQ come from the germline V gene (reference sequence). After removal of 5 bases from V and 9 bases from J, the junction contained 15 bases not matched to a gene. This CDR3 has 15 residues. The CDR3 region has the DNA TGTGCCAGCAGCCCCCCAACAGGGGTCGAAGGGTCCCAGTACTTC. Translated: CASSPPTGVEGSQYF. Based on the CDR3 plus reference TRBV7-7 and TRBJ2-5, the full variable domain is GAGVSQSPRYKVTKRGQDVTLRCDPISSHATLYWYQQALGQGPEFLTYFNYEAQPDKSGLPSDRFSAERPEGSISTLTIQRTEQRDSAMYRCASSPPTGVEGSQYFGPGTRLLVL.

This clonotype has a count of ten or more. V is TRBV7-9 and J is TRBJ2-1; D might be TRBD2 (6 bases). CDR3 length equals 16 residues. Germline CDR1 and CDR2: SEHNR and FQNEAQ (reference sequence). V dropped 5 bases and J dropped 2 bases, with 16 bases sitting between them. The CDR3 loop is CASSLQGSGPYNEQFF. DNA for the CDR3: TGTGCCAGCAGCCTCCAGGGTAGCGGTCCCTACAATGAGCAGTTCTTC.

At least ten counts were recorded for this clonotype. J is TRBJ2-7 and V is TRBV7-8; D is uncertain. Germline lookup yields CDR1 SGHVS and CDR2 FQNEAQ. Trimming took 0 bases from V and 3 from J, leaving 6 bases between them. This CDR3 is 13 amino acids long. The CDR3 DNA reads TGTGCCAGCAGCTTAGCCGACTTCTACGAGCAGTACTTC. It specifies CASSLADFYEQYF.

There are many counts of this clonotype. The V gene is TRBV2, the J gene TRBJ2-7, with a weak D call TRBD1 (6 bases). The CDR3 totals 12 residues. V was cut by 8 bases and J by 5 bases, with 13 bases left in between. Germline assignment: CDR1 SNHLY and CDR2 FYNNEI. The CDR3 DNA reads TGTGCCAGCCGCGGACAGCCCCACGAGCAGTACTTC. Translation gives CASRGQPHEQYF.

This clonotype appeared a few times. This chain links TRBV7-9 with TRBJ1-2, with D tentatively TRBD1 (6 bases). The V end lost 1 base, the J end lost 4 bases, and 13 bases lay between the germline ends. The CDR3 is 15 amino acids. Germline-derived CDR1 and CDR2 are SEHNR and FQNEAQ (reference sequence). CDR3 DNA sequence: TGTGCCAGCAGCTTAGGAGGGGGTCTCGGCTATGGCTACACCTTC. Translation gives CASSLGGGLGYGYTF.

There are many counts of this clonotype. The chain uses TRBV7-9 and TRBJ2-7; D might be TRBD1 or TRBD2, each matching 6 bases. Trimming pared 3 bases from V and 0 bases from J, leaving 15 bases between. Germline CDR1 and CDR2: SEHNR and FQNEAQ (reference sequence). The CDR3 has 16 amino acids. CDR3: CASSLNSWGASYEQYF. The CDR3 region has the DNA TGTGCCAGCAGCTTGAATTCTTGGGGGGCCTCCTACGAGCAGTACTTC.

This clonotype was seen a few times. The rearrangement links TRBV20-1 to TRBJ2-3; 11 positions agree with TRBD2. V was clipped by 1 base and J by 5 bases; unmatched bases: 2. Germline V lookup: CDR1 DFQATT, CDR2 SNEGSKA (reference sequence). The CDR3 totals 14 residues. This CDR3 reads CSARVSGRGDTQYF. DNA of the CDR3: TGCAGTGCTAGAGTTAGCGGGAGGGGAGATACGCAGTATTTT.

At least ten counts were recorded for this clonotype. The chain combines TRBV7-8 with TRBJ1-5; 8 bases line up with TRBD1. The J segment lost 8 bases and the V segment lost 0 bases, leaving 6 bases of the junction unmatched. This CDR3 is 15 amino acids long. Germline assignment: CDR1 SGHVS and CDR2 FQNEAQ. For the CDR3, the DNA is TGTGCCAGCAGCTTAGCCCGCCAGGGGGCTAAGCCCCAGCATTTT. It codes for CASSLARQGAKPQHF.

This clonotype was found a few times. The chain uses TRBV20-1 and TRBJ2-3, with D tentatively TRBD2 (6 bases). Trimming took 0 bases from V and 6 from J, leaving 16 bases between them. Germline CDR1 reads DFQATT; CDR2 reads SNEGSKA (reference sequence). The CDR3 runs to 15 residues. CDR3 in amino acids: CSARDWGPAGDTQYF. The CDR3 DNA reads as TGCAGTGCTAGAGATTGGGGACCCGCGGGGGATACGCAGTATTTT.

J is TRBJ1-2 and V is TRBV20-1, with unresolved D. This CDR3 is built from 13 residues. V dropped 0 bases and J dropped 3 bases, with 8 bases sitting between them. Germline V lookup: CDR1 DFQATT, CDR2 SNEGSKA (reference sequence). The CDR3 spells CSARDGGYYGYTF. CDR3 DNA sequence: TGCAGTGCTAGAGATGGAGGTTACTATGGCTACACCTTC.